These 25 T cell receptor beta chains were all obtained from the same sample, sequenced in a study of cytomegalovirus exposure and HLA in healthy donors. The primer mix had 60 Vbeta and 13 Jbeta primers. Libraries were prepared by immunoSEQ multiplex PCR; TCRdb keeps only in-frame clonotypes and omits some of them. Of about 170,000 clones in the sample, 84% were seen once. The sequenced material came from PBMCs. The receptors derive from a girl between 10 and 17 years old in good health and CMV-seropositive.

This clone has just a few counts. The chain carries TRBV9 and TRBJ1-1, with D unresolved. CDR1 is SGDLS and CDR2 is YYNGEE in the germline V gene. Trimming took off 3 bases at V and 1 base at J, with 10 bases between the two ends. This CDR3 has 14 residues. CDR3 bases: TGTGCCAGCAGCGCTCCCCCAGGGAACACTGAAGCTTTCTTT. Translation gives CASSAPPGNTEAFF.

The rearrangement links TRBV28 to TRBJ1-5, with D possibly matching TRBD1 (6 bases). The V and J ends lost 2 bases and 2 bases respectively, with 7 bases between them. This CDR3 comprises 14 residues. CDR1 is MDHEN, CDR2 SYDVKM, per germline. The CDR3 DNA follows: TGTGCCAGCAGTTTAGGGGGCGGCAATCAGCCCCAGCATTTT. Its protein is CASSLGGGNQPQHF.

The chain's CDR3 is CASGLDLLGESSYEQYF. The CDR3 DNA reads as TGTGCTAGTGGTTTGGATCTCTTAGGGGAATCCTCCTACGAGCAGTACTTC. V and J are TRBV12-5 and TRBJ2-7; perhaps TRBD1 as D (5 bases). CDR1 and CDR2 from the germline V gene are LGHNT and FRNRAP. Trimming stripped 1 base from V and 0 bases from J, with 16 bases between. The CDR3 covers 17 residues.

CDR3 amino acids: CASSLPDRGYEQYF. DNA for the CDR3: TGTGCCAGCAGTTTACCCGACAGGGGCTACGAGCAGTACTTC. The chain employs TRBV27 and TRBJ2-7, with 8 positions matching TRBD1. Unmatched junction bases numbered 3, after V lost 2 bases and J lost 3 bases. Germline V lookup: CDR1 MNHEY, CDR2 SMNVEV (reference sequence). The CDR3 spans 14 residues.

The genes are TRBV27 and TRBJ2-2, with D unresolved. CDR1 is MNHEY and CDR2 is SMNVEV in the germline V gene (reference sequence). The CDR3 has 12 residues. V shed 6 bases and J shed 6 bases, with 8 bases lying between them. CDR3 sequence (DNA): TGTGCCAGCAGCCTCTTTCCCGGGGAGCTGTTTTTT. As protein: CASSLFPGELFF.

The rearrangement joins TRBV4-1 to TRBJ2-5, with 8 bases matching TRBD2. V shed 1 base and J 1 base; nucleotides not matched to a gene: 2. This CDR3 is 15 amino acids long. From germline, CDR1 is MGHRA and CDR2 YSYEKL. The CDR3 sequence: CASSQGRGGQETQYF. The CDR3 bases are TGCGCCAGCAGCCAAGGTCGGGGGGGCCAAGAGACCCAGTACTTC.

This clone was detected only once. The chain couples TRBV6-1 to TRBJ2-2; weak D call: TRBD1 (6 bases). The CDR3 runs to 17 residues. Germline V CDR1 and CDR2: MNHNS, SASEGT. Trimming took off 4 bases at V and 4 bases at J, with 19 bases between the two ends. CDR3 in DNA: TGTGCCAGCAGTGTATACCGGACCCCAGGGGTCACCGGGGAGCTGTTTTTT. It translates to CASSVYRTPGVTGELFF.

The CDR3 DNA reads as TGTGCCAGTAGTGGGGGGACGGTCGTTGGGCCCCAGCATTTT. It translates to CASSGGTVVGPQHF. V and J are TRBV19 and TRBJ1-5, with D tentatively TRBD1 (5 bases). The CDR3 runs 14 residues. V lost 5 bases, J lost 9 bases, and 17 bases lay in between. The germline CDR1 and CDR2 sequences are LNHDA and SQIVND (reference sequence).

The chain links TRBV19 to TRBJ1-4, with 8 nucleotides matching TRBD1. Germline trimming cut 10 bases from V and 7 bases from J; bases unmatched to any gene: 8. Germline CDR1 is LNHDA and CDR2 is SQIVND (reference sequence). This CDR3 contains 13 residues. The DNA of the CDR3 is TGTGCCACCCGGGACAGGAGGAGTGAAAAACTGTTTTTT. Translating gives CATRDRRSEKLFF. Looking up the rest from reference TRBV19 and TRBJ1-4 gives the full variable domain: DGGITQSPKYLFRKEGQNVTLSCEQNLNHDAMYWYRQDPGQGLRLIYYSQIVNDFQKGDIAEGYSVSREKKESFPLTVTSAQKNPTAFYLCATRDRRSEKLFFGSGTQLSVL.

The V gene is TRBV6-4, the J gene TRBJ2-3; no firm D call. Trimming pared 4 bases from V and 5 bases from J, leaving 13 bases between. The CDR3 has 14 amino acids. Germline assignment: CDR1 MRHNA and CDR2 SNTAGT. CDR3 in amino acids: CASSVISYRDTQYF. The CDR3 coding sequence is TGTGCCAGCAGTGTAATATCCTATCGAGATACGCAGTATTTT.

The chain carries TRBV5-1 and TRBJ2-2, with 11 bases that match TRBD2. The germline V gene has CDR1 SGHRS and CDR2 YFSETQ. The CDR3 totals 18 residues. The V segment lost 3 bases and the J segment 5 bases; nucleotides outside the gene matches: 12. The CDR3 spells CASSYASGGRIRTGELFF. CDR3 nucleotide sequence: TGCGCCAGCAGCTACGCTAGCGGGGGGCGTATAAGGACCGGGGAGCTGTTTTTT.

This clone was detected only a few times. The chain employs TRBV10-1 and TRBJ1-1; no reliable D call. The germline gives CDR1 WNHNN, CDR2 SYGVQD (reference sequence). This CDR3 spans 14 amino acids. Between the trimmed V and J ends, which lost 3 bases and 1 base, there was a span of 9 bases. The CDR3 loop is CASSDTRKNTEAFF. The CDR3 DNA follows: TGCGCCAGCAGTGATACACGTAAGAACACTGAAGCTTTCTTT.

The chain is built from TRBV29-1 and TRBJ1-1, with D tentatively TRBD1 (5 bases). Germline-derived CDR1 and CDR2 are SQVTM and ANQGSEA. The CDR3 has 12 residues. V lost 6 bases, J lost 4 bases, and 12 bases lay in between. CDR3 nucleotides: TGCAGCGTGGGGGGGTTGGGCACTGAAGCTTTCTTT. Amino acid sequence: CSVGGLGTEAFF.

The chain joins TRBV18 to TRBJ2-2; D is uncertain. The CDR3 runs 16 residues. V lost 2 bases and J 0 bases, leaving 10 bases between the germline ends. Germline CDR1 KGHSH, CDR2 LQKENI. CDR3 coding DNA: TGTGCCAGCTCACCAATGGCGGCTACGAACACCGGGGAGCTGTTTTTT. Amino acid sequence: CASSPMAATNTGELFF. The variable domain in full, completed from reference TRBV18 and TRBJ2-2, reads NAGVMQNPRHLVRRRGQEARLRCSPMKGHSHVYWYRQLPEEGLKFMVYLQKENIIDESGMPKERFSAEFPKEGPSILRIQQVVRGDSAAYFCASSPMAATNTGELFFGEGSRLTVL.

The V gene is TRBV7-8, the J gene TRBJ1-5, with D possibly TRBD1 on 6 matching bases. The CDR3 runs 15 residues. Trimming took 2 bases from V and 4 from J, leaving 12 bases between them. CDR1 is SGHVS, CDR2 FQNEAQ, per germline. CDR3 protein: CASSLSWTANQPQHF. The CDR3 coding sequence is TGTGCCAGCAGCTTATCTTGGACAGCAAATCAGCCCCAGCATTTT.

J is TRBJ1-2 and V is TRBV6-5; TRBD1 agrees at 7 bases. The CDR3 runs to 15 residues. Trimming took 6 bases from V and 5 from J; bases not matched to a gene: 12. Germline assignment: CDR1 MNHEY and CDR2 SVGAGI. CDR3 region: CASRPQMTGRYGYTF. CDR3 in DNA: TGTGCCAGCAGGCCACAAATGACAGGGAGGTATGGCTACACCTTC.

The chain carries TRBV7-9 and TRBJ1-2; 8 bases align to TRBD1. The CDR3 sequence is 15 residues long. Germline CDR1 and CDR2: SEHNR and FQNEAQ (reference sequence). Losses at the gene ends were 0 bases for V and 5 bases for J; bases not matched to a gene: 5. The CDR3 coding sequence is TGTGCCAGCAGCTTAGCGGACAGGGCTGGGTATGGCTACACCTTC. It specifies CASSLADRAGYGYTF.

The gene calls are TRBV5-6 and TRBJ2-7, with 7 bases identical to TRBD1. Germline loops: CDR1 SGHDT, CDR2 YYEEEE. The CDR3 totals 18 residues. V gave up 4 bases and J gave up 0 bases; unmatched junction bases: 16. The CDR3 loop reads CASSIDRAPHPSSYEQYF. Here the CDR3 DNA reads TGTGCCAGCAGCATAGACAGGGCCCCGCACCCTAGCTCCTACGAGCAGTACTTC.

This clone was counted once. The chain recombines TRBV10-1 with TRBJ2-3; D gene ambiguous. V was shortened by 2 bases and J by 5 bases, with 17 bases between the two germline ends. CDR1 and CDR2 from the germline V gene are WNHNN and SYGVQD (reference sequence). The CDR3 extends over 16 amino acids. Here the CDR3 DNA reads TGCGCCAGCAGTGAGACTGTAGGTGGCCACAGAGATACGCAGTATTTT. Its protein is CASSETVGGHRDTQYF.

The CDR3 sequence: CASSVATTVVNSPLHF. The CDR3 DNA is TGTGCCAGCAGCGTAGCTACAACAGTCGTTAATTCACCCCTCCACTTT. This chain connects TRBV9 to TRBJ1-6; D unclear. The CDR3 runs 16 residues. Germline values: CDR1 SGDLS, CDR2 YYNGEE. Trimming stripped 0 bases from V and 6 bases from J, with 13 bases between.

V and J are TRBV2 and TRBJ2-3, with 9 bases matching TRBD2. With 7 bases clipped from V and 1 base from J, the junction kept 15 bases outside the gene matches. Looked up from germline, CDR1 is SNHLY and CDR2 is FYNNEI. The CDR3 loop spans 18 amino acids. CDR3 sequence: CASTENSGGYRGTDTQYF. The CDR3, as DNA: TGTGCCAGCACGGAGAATAGCGGGGGTTATAGAGGCACAGATACGCAGTATTTT. Full variable domain (rest looked up from reference TRBV2 and TRBJ2-3): EPEVTQTPSHQVTQMGQEVILRCVPISNHLYFYWYRQILGQKVEFLVSFYNNEISEKSEIFDDQFSVERPDGSNFTLKIRSTKLEDSAMYFCASTENSGGYRGTDTQYFGPGTRLTVL.

The chain carries TRBV6-1 and TRBJ1-2, with TRBD1 matching 10 bases. The CDR3 extends over 15 amino acids. J was trimmed by 5 bases and V by 6 bases; bases with no gene match: 9. Germline assignment: CDR1 MNHNS and CDR2 SASEGT. The CDR3 bases are TGTGCCAGCAGGAGGTGGGACAGGGGATTTTATGGCTACACCTTC. Translated, it gives CASRRWDRGFYGYTF.

This clone occurred a few times. The V and J genes are TRBV5-1 and TRBJ2-3; 10 positions match TRBD2. Germline loops: CDR1 SGHRS, CDR2 YFSETQ. The CDR3 has 16 residues. The V and J ends lost 0 bases and 4 bases, in that order; junction bases with no gene match: 5. CDR3 in amino acids: CASSLAAGGRPDTQYF. Written as DNA, the CDR3 is TGCGCCAGCAGCTTGGCAGCGGGGGGGCGGCCAGATACGCAGTATTTT.

V gene TRBV2 combines with J gene TRBJ1-1, with 7 positions matching TRBD1. CDR1 SNHLY and CDR2 FYNNEI come from the germline V gene. The J segment lost 6 bases and the V segment lost 6 bases, leaving 10 bases of the junction unmatched. The CDR3 contains 14 residues. The CDR3 sequence: CASSITGDGAEAFF. CDR3 bases: TGTGCCAGCAGCATAACAGGGGACGGAGCTGAAGCTTTCTTT.

This sequence joins TRBV27 and TRBJ1-2; TRBD1 is a possible D gene (5 bases). V lost 5 bases to trimming and J lost 13 bases, with 17 bases between them. The length of the CDR3 is 12 residues. CDR1 is MNHEY and CDR2 is SMNVEV in the germline V gene (reference sequence). The CDR3 loop is CASSGFQGWVTF. CDR3 nucleotides: TGTGCCAGCAGTGGATTCCAGGGCTGGGTCACCTTC.